The 26 T cell receptor beta chains below were found in one sample sequenced in a study of T cells in Graves' hyperthyroidism and ophthalmopathy. The TCR beta CDR3 regions underwent amplification using RNA transcripts as the source. TCR CDR3 underwent first-round RT-PCR with the HTBI primer set. Each CDR3 protein is one row after TCRdb ran MiXCR on the multiplex PCR reads. The sample yields over 400,000 distinct CDR3 sequences, less than 25% seen once. Sequencing was carried out using blood. These receptors were obtained from a woman in her 70s with Graves' ophthalmopathy.

This sequence joins TRBV5-1 and TRBJ2-2, with D unresolved. CDR3 length: 14 amino acids. Trimming removed 3 bases from V and 7 bases from J, with 13 bases in between. Looked up from germline, CDR1 is SGHRS and CDR2 is YFSETQ. The CDR3 DNA follows: TGCGCCAGCAGCTCACAACCCACGGGCGGGGAGCTGTTTTTT. Its translation is CASSSQPTGGELFF.

This clonotype has more than one count but fewer than ten. This rearrangement joins TRBV15 to TRBJ2-5; the D is unclear. The ends were cut back, 1 base at V and 4 bases at J, with 13 bases in the middle. The CDR3 is 15 amino acids. Germline CDR1 and CDR2: LNHNV and YYDKDF (reference sequence). This CDR3 reads CATSRVRAIGETQYF. The CDR3 DNA is TGTGCCACCAGCAGAGTCCGGGCTATCGGAGAGACCCAGTACTTC.

This clonotype was seen only a few times. The rearrangement joins TRBV18 to TRBJ1-1; D is perhaps TRBD1 (5 bases). The V and J ends lost 1 base and 8 bases respectively, with 17 bases between them. Germline V gene data show CDR1 as KGHSH and CDR2 as LQKENI. There are 15 residues in the CDR3. CDR3 region: CASSPRMAGKGEAFF. The CDR3 DNA sequence: TGTGCCAGCTCACCACGAATGGCAGGGAAAGGAGAAGCTTTCTTT.

Only a few counts were recorded for this clonotype. V is TRBV13 and J is TRBJ2-1, with 9 nucleotides matching TRBD2. The J segment lost 6 bases and the V segment lost 5 bases, leaving 5 bases of the junction unmatched. Per the germline V gene, CDR1 is PRHDT and CDR2 is FYEKMQ (reference sequence). CDR3 length: 14 amino acids. The CDR3 DNA is TGTGCCAGCAGCCACGGACTAGCGACCAATGAGCAGTTCTTC. It codes for CASSHGLATNEQFF.

The rearrangement uses TRBV6-1 and TRBJ1-4; 8 bases match TRBD1. Germline V lookup: CDR1 MNHNS, CDR2 SASEGT. This CDR3 is 15 amino acids long. After removal of 6 bases from V and 4 bases from J, the junction contained 7 bases not matched to a gene. The CDR3 region is CASSQLTGDNEKLFF. Here the CDR3 DNA reads TGTGCCAGCAGCCAGCTGACAGGGGATAATGAAAAACTGTTTTTT.

This clonotype turned up a few times. This chain joins TRBV12-3 or TRBV12-4 and TRBJ2-4; TRBD2 matches 8 bases. V lost 8 bases and J lost 9; bases outside the gene matches: 9. This CDR3 comprises 13 residues. CDR3 region: CASEGLVGSIQYF. The CDR3 DNA is TGTGCCAGCGAGGGACTAGTTGGAAGCATTCAGTACTTC.

This clonotype was detected only a few times. The chain combines TRBV12-5 with TRBJ2-7; no firm D call. The germline V and J ends were trimmed by 6 bases and 2 bases, with 5 bases remaining between them. Germline V lookup: CDR1 LGHNT, CDR2 FRNRAP. The CDR3 consists of 11 residues. CDR3 coding DNA: TGTGCTAGTGGCCAAACCTACGAGCAGTACTTC. Translation: CASGQTYEQYF.

In its sample, this clonotype was seen many times. The chain carries TRBV12-5 and TRBJ1-1; 7 nucleotides agree with TRBD1. The germline gives CDR1 LGHNT, CDR2 FRNRAP. The CDR3 is made up of 15 amino acids. V shed 6 bases and J 0 bases; nucleotides not matched to a gene: 7. The DNA for the CDR3 is TGTGCTAGTGGGCTTCAACAGGGGATGAACACTGAAGCTTTCTTT. Residues: CASGLQQGMNTEAFF.

The CDR3 DNA reads as TGTGCCAGCACCGCGATCGTCGCCAGGGCGGGCAATCAGCCCCAGCATTTT. It yields the protein CASTAIVARAGNQPQHF. The genes are TRBV6-2 or TRBV6-3 and TRBJ1-5; possible D gene TRBD1, 5 bases. The ends were cut back, 7 bases at V and 2 bases at J, with 21 bases in the middle. The CDR3 spans 17 residues. CDR1 and CDR2 (germline): MNHEY, SVGEGT.

V usage is TRBV5-5 and J usage is TRBJ2-3, with D perhaps matching TRBD1 or TRBD2 (5 bases each). The CDR3 is 15 residues long. With 4 bases removed from V and 4 bases from J, the gap between germline ends came to 16 bases. Germline lookup yields CDR1 SGHKS and CDR2 YYEKEE (reference sequence). The CDR3 DNA sequence: TGTGCCAGCAGCCGGGGCCCCTACGGACCAGATACGCAGTATTTT. This sequence encodes CASSRGPYGPDTQYF. Drawing the rest from reference TRBV5-5 and TRBJ2-3, the complete variable domain is DAGVTQSPTHLIKTRGQQVTLRCSPISGHKSVSWYQQVLGQGPQFIFQYYEKEERGRGNFPDRFSARQFPNYSSELNVNALLLGDSALYLCASSRGPYGPDTQYFGPGTRLTVL.

The CDR3 nucleotides are TGCAGTGCTCCGCGACCAACTAGCGCCGGCGAGCAGTACTTC. It yields the protein CSAPRPTSAGEQYF. The chain couples TRBV20-1 to TRBJ2-7; 7 bases are a match to TRBD2. The junction had 13 bases not matched to a gene; V was cut back by 5 bases and J by 6 bases. Germline loops: CDR1 DFQATT, CDR2 SNEGSKA (reference sequence). The CDR3 consists of 14 residues.

This clonotype has ten or more counts. The gene calls are TRBV12-3 or TRBV12-4 and TRBJ1-1; D gene uncertain. CDR3 length: 14 residues. The germline V and J ends were trimmed by 1 base and 3 bases, with 9 bases remaining between them. The CDR3 DNA is TGTGCCAGCAGTTTAGGGGAATTGGACACTGAAGCTTTCTTT. Translation: CASSLGELDTEAFF.

This clonotype has a handful of counts. The chain has TRBV29-1 and TRBJ1-3, with 7 nucleotides matching TRBD1. The CDR3 loop spans 12 amino acids. From germline, CDR1 is SQVTM and CDR2 ANQGSEA. Unmatched junction bases numbered 4, after V lost 6 bases and J lost 5 bases. Written as DNA, the CDR3 is TGCAGCGTGGGGACAGACCGAAACACCATATATTTT. Protein product: CSVGTDRNTIYF.

The chain is built from TRBV5-1 and TRBJ1-1; possible D gene TRBD1, 6 bases. CDR1 is SGHRS and CDR2 is YFSETQ in the germline V gene. The CDR3 covers 13 residues. Trimming removed 0 bases at V and 6 bases at J, with 9 bases between. The CDR3 nucleotides are TGCGCCAGCAGCTTGGGGGGGCCCCCTGAAGCTTTCTTT. Its protein product is CASSLGGPPEAFF.

The table lists this clonotype with a few counts. The rearrangement links TRBV28 to TRBJ1-5; 10 bases are shared with TRBD1. Per germline, CDR1 MDHEN and CDR2 SYDVKM. The V and J ends lost 3 bases and 1 base, in that order; junction bases with no gene match: 12. The CDR3 consists of 19 residues. For the CDR3, the DNA is TGTGCCAGCAGTTTGCCCATTGGGACAGGGGCCGGCAGCAATCAGCCCCAGCATTTT. This translates into CASSLPIGTGAGSNQPQHF.

This clonotype was counted a single time. This rearrangement joins TRBV6-9 to TRBJ2-5; either TRBD1 or TRBD2 may fit D (5 bases each). V was pared by 4 bases and J by 6 bases, with 12 bases between. The CDR3 spans 13 residues. The germline CDR1 and CDR2 sequences are MNHGY and SVAAGI. The CDR3 spells CASSLPPGQTQYF. In DNA form, the CDR3 reads TGTGCCAGCAGTTTGCCCCCGGGGCAGACCCAGTACTTC.

This clonotype has a handful of counts. This chain uses TRBV7-2 with TRBJ1-3; TRBD1 matches at 7 bases. Germline V gene data show CDR1 as SGHTA and CDR2 as FQGNSA. Trimming took 2 bases from V and 3 from J; bases not matched to a gene: 7. There are 16 residues in the CDR3. Here the CDR3 reads CASSLSGAGGGNTIYF. The CDR3 coding sequence is TGTGCCAGCAGCTTAAGCGGGGCAGGGGGTGGAAACACCATATATTTT.

The chain combines TRBV9 with TRBJ2-2; TRBD2 matches at 8 bases. The CDR3 extends over 14 amino acids. V lost 4 bases and J lost 5; bases outside the gene matches: 4. The germline V gene has CDR1 SGDLS and CDR2 YYNGEE. The CDR3 region is CASSPLAATGELFF. The CDR3 DNA follows: TGTGCCAGCAGCCCACTAGCGGCGACCGGGGAGCTGTTTTTT.

The chain carries TRBV6-2 or TRBV6-3 and TRBJ1-1, with 7 nucleotides matching TRBD1. Losses at the gene ends were 7 bases for V and 1 base for J; bases not matched to a gene: 6. The V gene's germline CDR1 is MNHEY and CDR2 SVGEGT. This CDR3 has 14 residues. The CDR3 loop is CASKEQGQNTEAFF. CDR3 sequence (DNA): TGTGCCAGCAAAGAACAGGGGCAGAACACTGAAGCTTTCTTT.

The chain couples TRBV24-1 to TRBJ2-3; D may correspond to TRBD1 or TRBD2 (5 bases each). The V end was cut by 3 bases, the J end by 5 bases, with 11 bases between. The CDR3 is 14 amino acids. The germline V gene has CDR1 KGHDR and CDR2 SFDVKD. CDR3 sequence reads: CATSDPGALDTQYF. Written as DNA, the CDR3 is TGTGCCACCAGTGATCCCGGGGCCTTAGATACGCAGTATTTT.

This clonotype has a handful of counts. The genes are TRBV3-1 and TRBJ2-3, with D possibly TRBD2 on 6 matching bases. The CDR3 is 15 amino acids. Trimming took off 3 bases at V and 2 bases at J, with 12 bases between the two ends. Germline assignment: CDR1 LGHDT and CDR2 YNNKEL (reference sequence). The CDR3 nucleotides read TGTGCCAGCAGCCAGGAAGGAGGGCCCACAGATACGCAGTATTTT. It encodes CASSQEGGPTDTQYF.

The chain joins TRBV3-1 to TRBJ1-1, with 9 bases fitting TRBD1. The germline V gene has CDR1 LGHDT and CDR2 YNNKEL (reference sequence). CDR3 length: 14 residues. V lost 5 bases to trimming and J lost 4 bases; unmatched junction nucleotides: 5. The CDR3 bases are TGTGCCAGCAGCAACCGGGACAGGGCCACTGAAGCTTTCTTT. Translation gives CASSNRDRATEAFF.

The chain is built from TRBV25-1 and TRBJ2-4; 8 positions agree with TRBD1. J lost 0 bases, V lost 1 base, and 2 bases had no gene match. Germline V gives CDR1 MGHDK, CDR2 SYGVNS. CDR3 length: 16 amino acids. CDR3 nucleotide sequence: TGTGCCAGCAGTGAATCAGGGGGCTTAGCCAAAAACATTCAGTACTTC. Translated: CASSESGGLAKNIQYF.

This clonotype was counted only a few times. The chain is built from TRBV7-8 and TRBJ1-5; 7 positions match TRBD1. Germline V gene data show CDR1 as SGHVS and CDR2 as FQNEAQ. Trimming removed 4 bases from V and 3 bases from J; junction bases left unmatched: 3. The CDR3 spans 14 residues. The CDR3 sequence: CASSSGQYNQPQHF. CDR3 bases: TGTGCCAGCAGCTCGGGACAGTACAATCAGCCCCAGCATTTT.

The chain employs TRBV7-2 and TRBJ2-5, with a tentative D call TRBD2 (5 bases). The germline V and J ends were trimmed by 5 bases and 9 bases, with 13 bases remaining between them. Germline V gives CDR1 SGHTA, CDR2 FQGNSA. The length of the CDR3 is 12 residues. The CDR3 region is CASSLRTPSQYF. The CDR3 region has the DNA TGTGCCAGCAGCCTCAGGACTCCGTCCCAGTACTTC.

This clonotype showed up many times. The chain joins TRBV5-1 to TRBJ2-3; a possible D gene is TRBD1 (6 bases). Germline CDR1 SGHRS, CDR2 YFSETQ. CDR3 length equals 15 residues. The germline V and J ends were trimmed by 4 bases and 0 bases, with 12 bases remaining between them. The CDR3 sequence is CASSLGTTSTDTQYF. Written as DNA, the CDR3 is TGCGCCAGCAGCCTAGGGACAACTAGCACAGATACGCAGTATTTT.